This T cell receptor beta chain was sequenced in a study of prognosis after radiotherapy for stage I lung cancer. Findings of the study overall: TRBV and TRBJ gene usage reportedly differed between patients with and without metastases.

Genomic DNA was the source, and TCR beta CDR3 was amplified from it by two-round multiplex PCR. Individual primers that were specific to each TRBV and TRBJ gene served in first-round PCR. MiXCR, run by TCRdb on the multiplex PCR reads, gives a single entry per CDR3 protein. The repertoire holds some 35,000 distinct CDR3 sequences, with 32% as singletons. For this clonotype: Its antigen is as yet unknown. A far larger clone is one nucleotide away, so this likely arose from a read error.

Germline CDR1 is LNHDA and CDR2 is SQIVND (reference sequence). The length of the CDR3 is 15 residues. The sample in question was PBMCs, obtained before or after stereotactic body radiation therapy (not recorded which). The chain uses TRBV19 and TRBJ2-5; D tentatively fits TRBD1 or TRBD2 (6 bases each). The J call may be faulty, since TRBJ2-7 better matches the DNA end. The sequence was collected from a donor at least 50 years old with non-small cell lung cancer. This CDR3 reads CASRYSGAGEYEQYF. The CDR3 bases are TGTGCCAGTAGGTATTCGGGGGCCGGGGAGTACGAGCAGTACTTC.